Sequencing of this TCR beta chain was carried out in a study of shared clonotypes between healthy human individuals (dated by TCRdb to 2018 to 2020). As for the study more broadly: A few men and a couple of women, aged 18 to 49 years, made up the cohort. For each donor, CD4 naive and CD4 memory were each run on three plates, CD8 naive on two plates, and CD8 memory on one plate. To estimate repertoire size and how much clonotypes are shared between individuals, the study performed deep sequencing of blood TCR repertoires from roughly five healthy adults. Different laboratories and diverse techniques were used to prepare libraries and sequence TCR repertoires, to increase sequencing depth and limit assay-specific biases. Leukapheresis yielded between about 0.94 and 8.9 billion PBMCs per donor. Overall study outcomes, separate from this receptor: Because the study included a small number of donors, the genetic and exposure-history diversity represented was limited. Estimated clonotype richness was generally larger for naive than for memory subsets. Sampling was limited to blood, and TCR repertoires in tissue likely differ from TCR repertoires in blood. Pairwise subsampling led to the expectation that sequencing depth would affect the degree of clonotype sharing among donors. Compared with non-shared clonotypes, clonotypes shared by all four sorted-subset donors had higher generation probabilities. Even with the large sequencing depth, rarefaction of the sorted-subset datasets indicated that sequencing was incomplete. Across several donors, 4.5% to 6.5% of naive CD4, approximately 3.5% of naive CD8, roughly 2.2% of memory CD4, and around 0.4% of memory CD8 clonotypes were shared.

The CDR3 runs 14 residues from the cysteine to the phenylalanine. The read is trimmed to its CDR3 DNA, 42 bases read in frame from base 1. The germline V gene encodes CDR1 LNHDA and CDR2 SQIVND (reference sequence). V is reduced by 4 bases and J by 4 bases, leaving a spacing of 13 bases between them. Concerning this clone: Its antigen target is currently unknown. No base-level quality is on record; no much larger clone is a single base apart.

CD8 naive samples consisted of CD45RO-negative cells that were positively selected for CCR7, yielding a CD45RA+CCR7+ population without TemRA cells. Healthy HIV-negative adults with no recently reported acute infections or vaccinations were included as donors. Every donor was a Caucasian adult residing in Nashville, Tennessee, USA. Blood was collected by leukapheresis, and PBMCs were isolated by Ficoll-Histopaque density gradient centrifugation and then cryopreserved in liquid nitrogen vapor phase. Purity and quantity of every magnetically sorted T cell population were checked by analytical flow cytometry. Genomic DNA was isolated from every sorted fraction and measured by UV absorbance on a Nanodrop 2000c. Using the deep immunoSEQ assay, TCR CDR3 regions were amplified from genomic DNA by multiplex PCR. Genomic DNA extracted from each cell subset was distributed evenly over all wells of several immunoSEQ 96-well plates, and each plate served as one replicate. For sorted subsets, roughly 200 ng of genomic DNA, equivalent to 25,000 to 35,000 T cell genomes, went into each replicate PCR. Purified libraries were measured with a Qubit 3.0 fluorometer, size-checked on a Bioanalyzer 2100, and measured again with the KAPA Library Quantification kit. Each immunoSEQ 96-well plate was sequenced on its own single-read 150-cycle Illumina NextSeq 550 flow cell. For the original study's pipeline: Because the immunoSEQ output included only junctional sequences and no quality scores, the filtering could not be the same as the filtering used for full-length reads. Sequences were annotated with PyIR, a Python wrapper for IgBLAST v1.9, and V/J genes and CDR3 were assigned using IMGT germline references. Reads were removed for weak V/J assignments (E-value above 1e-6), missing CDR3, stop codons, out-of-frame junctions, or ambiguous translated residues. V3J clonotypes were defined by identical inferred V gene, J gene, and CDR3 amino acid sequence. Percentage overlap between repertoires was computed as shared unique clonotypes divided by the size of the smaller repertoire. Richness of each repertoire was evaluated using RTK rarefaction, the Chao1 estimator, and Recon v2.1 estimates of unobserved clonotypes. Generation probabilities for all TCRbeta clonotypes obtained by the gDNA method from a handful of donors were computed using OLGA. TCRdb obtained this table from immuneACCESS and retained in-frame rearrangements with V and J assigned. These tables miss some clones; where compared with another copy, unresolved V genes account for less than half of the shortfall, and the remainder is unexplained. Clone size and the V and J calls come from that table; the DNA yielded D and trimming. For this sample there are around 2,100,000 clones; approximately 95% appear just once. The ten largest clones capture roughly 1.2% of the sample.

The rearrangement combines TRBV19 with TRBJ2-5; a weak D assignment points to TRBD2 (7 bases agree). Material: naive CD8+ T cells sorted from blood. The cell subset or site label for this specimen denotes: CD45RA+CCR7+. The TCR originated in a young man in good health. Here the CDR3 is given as CASSRGGEGETQYF. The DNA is TGTGCCAGTAGTAGGGGGGGCGAAGGAGAGACCCAGTACTTC.